This TCR beta chain was identified in a study of control samples from healthy donors and cancer patients. A single count supports this clone. Germline CDR1 is SGHAT and CDR2 is FQNNGV. The CDR3 runs 14 residues. Trimming shortened V by 2 bases and J by 0 bases, and 5 bases separated the two germline ends. The data were produced by immunoSEQ multiplex PCR, yet TCRdb's version contains in-frame clones alone and is incomplete. The profile shows under 150,000 clones, 75% to 90% of them singletons. The sample comprised PBMCs. The TCR comes from a woman between 50 and 59 years old with colorectal cancer. The V call is TRBV11-2, the J call TRBJ1-3; D gene ambiguous. For the CDR3, the DNA is TGTGCCAGCAGCTTAATTTCCTCTGGAAACACCATATATTTT. It specifies CASSLISSGNTIYF.